These 23 T cell receptor beta chains originate from one sample sequenced in a study of blood T cell repertoires in COVID-19. This table comes from immunoSEQ multiplex PCR, and its TCRdb copy is limited to in-frame clones, with some not included. The data contain 350,000 to 500,000 clones, about 88% of them singletons. The specimen sequenced was PBMCs or T cells enriched from blood (not recorded which). The source is a woman under 30 who had been exposed to COVID-19.

CDR3 DNA sequence: TGCGCCAGCAGTGATGGAGAGGACACGCGGGAGCTGTTTTTT. This encodes CASSDGEDTRELFF. The chain is built from TRBV10-1 and TRBJ2-2; perhaps TRBD1 as D (5 bases). The CDR3 spans 14 residues. Germline V gene data show CDR1 as WNHNN and CDR2 as SYGVQD (reference sequence). Between the trimmed V and J ends, which lost 3 bases and 9 bases, there was a span of 14 bases.

The chain couples TRBV29-1 to TRBJ2-3, with 8 positions matching TRBD1. Unmatched junction bases numbered 5, after V lost 1 base and J lost 5 bases. The CDR3 covers 14 residues. From germline, CDR1 is SQVTM and CDR2 ANQGSEA. CDR3 DNA: TGCAGCGTTGAAGGCAGGGGGCGTCAAGATACGCAGTATTTT. Translating gives CSVEGRGRQDTQYF.

The V and J genes are TRBV11-2 and TRBJ2-5; 8 nucleotides line up with TRBD2. CDR1 and CDR2 (germline): SGHAT, FQNNGV. The trim removed 1 base at V and 4 bases at J, leaving 8 bases unmatched. There are 16 residues in the CDR3. Written as DNA, the CDR3 is TGTGCCAGCAGCTTAGCTCTTGCGGGAGGCCGAGAGACCCAGTACTTC. Translating it yields CASSLALAGGRETQYF.

The chain combines TRBV19 with TRBJ2-7, with D maybe TRBD2 (5 bases). The CDR3 consists of 15 residues. CDR1 is LNHDA and CDR2 is SQIVND in the germline V gene (reference sequence). The V end was cut by 0 bases, the J end by 1 base, with 10 bases between. The CDR3 DNA follows: TGTGCCAGTAGTATAGAGCATGGAGGATCCTACGAGCAGTACTTC. Translation gives CASSIEHGGSYEQYF.

J is TRBJ2-3 and V is TRBV5-5; D is unresolved. The V end lost 3 bases, the J end lost 3 bases, and 11 bases lay between the germline ends. The CDR3 length is 14 residues. The germline gives CDR1 SGHKS, CDR2 YYEKEE (reference sequence). This CDR3 reads CASSSFIGTDTQYF. CDR3 bases: TGTGCCAGCAGCTCATTCATCGGGACAGATACGCAGTATTTT.

This chain uses TRBV11-2 with TRBJ1-2; tentative D call: TRBD1 (6 bases). CDR3 size: 16 residues. Between the trimmed V and J ends, which lost 5 bases and 0 bases, there was a span of 16 bases. Germline V lookup: CDR1 SGHAT, CDR2 FQNNGV. The CDR3 region is CASSTNPGGTNYGYTF. Here the CDR3 DNA reads TGTGCCAGCAGCACCAATCCGGGGGGCACTAACTATGGCTACACCTTC.

This chain links TRBV3-1 (or the pseudogene TRBV3-2) with TRBJ1-4; TRBD1 might be the D (6 bases). The germline CDR1 and CDR2 sequences are LGHDT and YNNKEL (reference sequence). The CDR3 covers 18 residues. The ends were cut back, 4 bases at V and 2 bases at J, with 20 bases in the middle. For the CDR3, the DNA is TGTGCCAGCAGCCCAGAAGGGACACGGGCGGCCACTAATGAAAAACTGTTTTTT. This translates into CASSPEGTRAATNEKLFF.

This rearrangement joins TRBV5-6 to TRBJ2-1; TRBD2 matches at 14 bases. The CDR3 length is 17 residues. Germline lookup yields CDR1 SGHDT and CDR2 YYEEEE. Losses at the gene ends were 4 bases for V and 7 bases for J; bases not matched to a gene: 10. This chain's CDR3 is CASSATGLAGGWNEQFF. Written as DNA, the CDR3 is TGTGCCAGCAGCGCTACCGGACTAGCGGGAGGATGGAATGAGCAGTTCTTC.

V is TRBV5-4 and J is TRBJ1-2; 7 nucleotides agree with TRBD1. The germline V gene has CDR1 SGHNT and CDR2 YYREEE (reference sequence). The CDR3 sequence is 14 residues long. Germline trimming cut 0 bases from V and 8 bases from J; bases unmatched to any gene: 7. DNA of the CDR3: TGTGCCAGCAGCTTGGAAGGCAGGGGGTACGGCTACACCTTC. It is translated as CASSLEGRGYGYTF.

This clone was observed a few times. J is TRBJ2-5 and V is TRBV9; D is perhaps TRBD2 (6 bases). The CDR3 consists of 15 residues. The germline CDR1 and CDR2 sequences are SGDLS and YYNGEE. Deletions cut 6 bases from V and 3 bases from J, with 18 bases between. CDR3 protein: CASNQRGTAEETQYF. CDR3 nucleotide sequence: TGTGCCAGCAACCAACGGGGGACTGCAGAAGAGACCCAGTACTTC. Variable domain in full (rest from reference TRBV9 and TRBJ2-5): DSGVTQTPKHLITATGQRVTLRCSPRSGDLSVYWYQQSLDQGLQFLIQYYNGEERAKGNILERFSAQQFPDLHSELNLSSLELGDSALYFCASNQRGTAEETQYFGPGTRLLVL.

This sequence joins TRBV9 and TRBJ1-2; D not certain. Per germline, CDR1 SGDLS and CDR2 YYNGEE. This CDR3 spans 14 amino acids. V was shortened by 3 bases and J by 2 bases, with 11 bases between the two germline ends. The CDR3 DNA reads as TGTGCCAGCAGCGCACTAGTTAAGAACTATGGCTACACCTTC. Amino acid sequence: CASSALVKNYGYTF.

This clone occurred a few times. The chain combines TRBV5-1 with TRBJ1-2, with 9 positions matching TRBD1. This CDR3 region has 18 residues. V lost 2 bases to trimming and J lost 4 bases; unmatched junction nucleotides: 15. Germline V gives CDR1 SGHRS, CDR2 YFSETQ. The CDR3 loop reads CASSLTQPGQGNFYGYTF. For the CDR3, the DNA is TGCGCCAGCAGCTTAACCCAACCCGGACAGGGGAATTTCTATGGCTACACCTTC.

This chain connects TRBV25-1 to TRBJ2-1; TRBD2 matches 14 bases. J was trimmed by 0 bases and V by 8 bases; bases with no gene match: 0. The V gene's germline CDR1 is MGHDK and CDR2 SYGVNS. The length of the CDR3 is 15 residues. The CDR3 DNA is TGTGCCAGCGGGACTAGCGGGAGCTCCTACAATGAGCAGTTCTTC. Amino acids: CASGTSGSSYNEQFF. The variable domain in full, with the rest retrieved from reference TRBV25-1 and TRBJ2-1, is EADIYQTPRYLVIGTGKKITLECSQTMGHDKMYWYQQDPGMELHLIHYSYGVNSTEKGDLSSESTVSRIRTEHFPLTLESARPSHTSQYLCASGTSGSSYNEQFFGPGTRLTVL.

The V call is TRBV14, the J call TRBJ1-1; D possibly corresponds to TRBD1 (5 bases). This CDR3 has 13 amino acids. V shed 4 bases and J shed 1 base, with 7 bases lying between them. Germline CDR1 reads SGHDN; CDR2 reads FVKESK. The CDR3 here is CASSLTGNTEAFF. For the CDR3, the DNA is TGTGCCAGCAGCCTTACAGGGAACACTGAAGCTTTCTTT.

A word on this clone: The same CDR3 arises from other DNA sequences in this sample as well. The genes are TRBV28 and TRBJ1-5; tentatively, D is TRBD1 (5 bases). The CDR3 runs to 14 residues. Trimming cost V 3 bases and J 7 bases, with 13 bases left between them. Germline loops: CDR1 MDHEN, CDR2 SYDVKM. The DNA of the CDR3 is TGTGCCAGCAGTTTGGTGGGGAGGGGACAGCCCCAGCATTTT. Amino acids: CASSLVGRGQPQHF. The whole variable domain, filled in from reference TRBV28 and TRBJ1-5, reads DVKVTQSSRYLVKRTGEKVFLECVQDMDHENMFWYRQDPGLGLRLIYFSYDVKMKEKGDIPEGYSVSREKKERFSLILESASTNQTSMYLCASSLVGRGQPQHFGDGTRLSIL.

The chain links TRBV7-9 to TRBJ1-1, with 8 bases identical to TRBD1. The J segment lost 5 bases and the V segment lost 5 bases, leaving 7 bases of the junction unmatched. This CDR3 is 14 amino acids long. Germline CDR1 and CDR2: SEHNR and FQNEAQ (reference sequence). CDR3 coding DNA: TGTGCCAGCAGCGCACCAGGGGGCCGGACTGAAGCTTTCTTT. It codes for CASSAPGGRTEAFF.

This clone was observed once. The V call is TRBV29-1, the J call TRBJ2-7; 10 nucleotides agree with TRBD2. Germline CDR1 is SQVTM and CDR2 is ANQGSEA. The trim removed 1 base at V and 3 bases at J, leaving 3 bases unmatched. The CDR3 covers 14 residues. The CDR3 spells CSVEGTSGDYEQYF. The CDR3 nucleotides read TGCAGCGTTGAAGGAACTAGCGGGGACTACGAGCAGTACTTC.

This chain links TRBV7-3 with TRBJ2-3; possibly TRBD2 for D (6 bases). The germline V gene encodes CDR1 SGHTA and CDR2 FQGTGA. This CDR3 has 15 residues. Trimming left V 4 bases short and J 3 bases short, with 14 bases between. The CDR3 region has the DNA TGTGCCAGCAGCTCAAGCGGGTTGACAACAGATACGCAGTATTTT. This sequence encodes CASSSSGLTTDTQYF.

This clone was picked up one time. The chain recombines TRBV7-8 with TRBJ1-1, with TRBD1 as a possible D gene (6 bases). Germline CDR1 SGHVS, CDR2 FQNEAQ. This CDR3 has 15 amino acids. The ends were cut back, 5 bases at V and 1 base at J, with 14 bases in the middle. The CDR3 bases are TGTGCCAGCAGCAAAGGGGGATCTGGGAACACTGAAGCTTTCTTT. Its translation is CASSKGGSGNTEAFF.

The chain has TRBV18 and TRBJ2-1; 8 bases are shared with TRBD1. Germline-derived CDR1 and CDR2 are KGHSH and LQKENI. The J segment lost 6 bases and the V segment lost 5 bases, leaving 9 bases of the junction unmatched. CDR3 length: 15 amino acids. The CDR3 loop is CASSLQGVVRNEQFF. The CDR3 coding sequence is TGTGCCAGCTCATTACAGGGGGTGGTTCGCAATGAGCAGTTCTTC.

The chain uses TRBV7-6 and TRBJ1-3; 8 bases match TRBD1. This CDR3 is built from 16 residues. V gave up 3 bases and J gave up 2 bases; unmatched junction bases: 6. CDR1 and CDR2 from the germline V gene are SGHVS and FNYEAQ. CDR3 nucleotides: TGTGCCAGCAGCTTCAGCCAGGGGGCGACTGGAAACACCATATATTTT. Translating gives CASSFSQGATGNTIYF.

This clone was observed once. V and J are TRBV7-9 and TRBJ2-2; no reliable D call. CDR3 length: 12 amino acids. Germline CDR1 SEHNR, CDR2 FQNEAQ (reference sequence). V lost 6 bases, J lost 6 bases, and 8 bases lay in between. This chain's CDR3 is CASSDIPGELFF. For the CDR3, the DNA is TGTGCCAGCAGTGACATTCCCGGGGAGCTGTTTTTT.

CDR3 in amino acids: CASSTDRSYNEQFF. As DNA, the CDR3 is TGTGCCAGTAGTACCGACAGATCCTACAATGAGCAGTTCTTC. This chain joins TRBV19 and TRBJ2-1; a possible D gene is TRBD1 (5 bases). CDR3 size: 14 residues. Germline values: CDR1 LNHDA, CDR2 SQIVND (reference sequence). Trimming shortened V by 4 bases and J by 1 base, and 8 bases separated the two germline ends.